This T cell receptor beta chain derives from a study of OX40 agonist ivuxolimab in advanced cancers. This CDR3 spans 15 amino acids. Germline assignment: CDR1 LNHDA and CDR2 SQIVND (reference sequence). Germline trimming cut 6 bases from V and 4 bases from J; bases unmatched to any gene: 12. The study's findings and limits: In CD8+ T cells, expanded clones were on average more numerous than in CD4+.

With regard to this clone: Its antigen is currently unknown.

TCRdb's copy holds only in-frame clones and misses some; the assay was immunoSEQ multiplex PCR. This table holds about 61,000 clones, 85% to 90% found once. The sampling schedule covered blood at baseline, cycle 4 day 1, and cycle 7 day 1. The receptor comes from an adult with an advanced solid tumor such as melanoma, head and neck, liver or kidney cancer. The chain combines TRBV19 with TRBJ2-7, with 7 bases lining up with TRBD1. The sample consisted of CD4+ or CD8+ T cells sorted from blood, taken in a trial of the OX40 agonist ivuxolimab. The CDR3 spells CASSRLGQTSYEQYF. The CDR3 nucleotides read TGTGCCAGTAGCAGATTGGGACAGACCTCTTACGAGCAGTACTTC.